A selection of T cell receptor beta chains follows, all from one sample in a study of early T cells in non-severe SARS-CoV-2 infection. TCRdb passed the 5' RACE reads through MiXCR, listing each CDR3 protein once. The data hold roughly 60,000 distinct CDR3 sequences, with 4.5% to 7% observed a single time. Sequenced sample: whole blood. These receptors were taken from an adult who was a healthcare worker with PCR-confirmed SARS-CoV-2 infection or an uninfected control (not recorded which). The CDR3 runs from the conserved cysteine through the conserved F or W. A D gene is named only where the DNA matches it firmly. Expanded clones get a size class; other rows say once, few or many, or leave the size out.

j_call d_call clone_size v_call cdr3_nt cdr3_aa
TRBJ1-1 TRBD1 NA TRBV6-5 TGTGCCAGCAGACAGGGGACAGATTACACTGAAGCTTTCTTT CASRQGTDYTEAFF
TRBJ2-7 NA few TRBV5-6 TGTGCCAGCAGCTTGTCGGGGAGTAGCTTGCACGAGCAGTACTTC CASSLSGSSLHEQYF
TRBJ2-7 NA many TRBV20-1 TGCAGTGCTACCCGGACTAACCACGAGCAGTACTTC CSATRTNHEQYF
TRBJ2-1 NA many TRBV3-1 TGTGCCAGCAGCCAGGGTGGGGGCAATGAGCAGTTCTTC CASSQGGGNEQFF
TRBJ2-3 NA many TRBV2 TGTGCCAGCAGTGAAGCCTTCGTACTGTGTTTT CASSEAFVLCF
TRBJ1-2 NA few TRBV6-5 TGTGCCAGCAGTTACACTCAAGCCTCCTATGGCTACACCTTC CASSYTQASYGYTF
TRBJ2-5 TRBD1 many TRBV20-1 TGCAGTGCTAGATCCCCCGGGACAGCAGAGACCCAGTACTTC CSARSPGTAETQYF
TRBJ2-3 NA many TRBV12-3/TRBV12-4 TGTGCCAGCAGTACAGGGGTTGGCGGGAAACCCCTCACAGATACGCAGTATTTT CASSTGVGGKPLTDTQYF
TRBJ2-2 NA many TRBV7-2 TGTGCCAGCAGCCAAAGCGGCTTTAACACCGGGGAGCTGTTTTTT CASSQSGFNTGELFF
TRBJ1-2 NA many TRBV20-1 TGCAGTGCCTACCAAGGGCCCTCCTATGGCTACACCTTC CSAYQGPSYGYTF
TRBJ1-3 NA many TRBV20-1 TGCAGTGCTAGAGATCGACATCAAACAACTGGAAACACCATATATTTT CSARDRHQTTGNTIYF
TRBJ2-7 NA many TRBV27 TGTGCCAGCAGTTTATGGGGTAACGTGAACTCCTACGAGCAGTACTTC CASSLWGNVNSYEQYF
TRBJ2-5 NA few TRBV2 TGTGCCAGCAGTGTCGGTGGAGGGACAGCGGGGACCCAGTACTTC CASSVGGGTAGTQYF
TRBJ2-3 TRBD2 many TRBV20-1 TGCAGTGCTATCCCTCCCCGGGAGGTCAAAGATACGCAGTATTTT CSAIPPREVKDTQYF
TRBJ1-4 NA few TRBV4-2 TGTGCCAGCAGCCTGAATTCCGGGACGGCATTGCTTAATGAAAAACTGTTTTTT CASSLNSGTALLNEKLFF
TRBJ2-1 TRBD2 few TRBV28 TGTGCCAGCAGTTATCGCGGACTAGCGGGGAATGAGCAGTTCTTC CASSYRGLAGNEQFF
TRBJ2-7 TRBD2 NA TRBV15 TGTGCCACCCGACTAGCGGGAGCCTACGAGCAGTACTTC CATRLAGAYEQYF
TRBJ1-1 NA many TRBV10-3 TGTGCCATCAGTGAACAGGGTATCACTGAAGCTTTCTTT CAISEQGITEAFF
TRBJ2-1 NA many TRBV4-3 TGCGCCAGCAGCCAAGATCGTTACGATGAGCAGTTCTTC CASSQDRYDEQFF
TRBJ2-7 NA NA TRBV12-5 TGTGCTAGTGGTTCCCCCTCGAGCGGAAGCTCCTACGAGCAGTACTTC CASGSPSSGSSYEQYF
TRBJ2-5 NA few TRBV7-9 TGTGCCAGCAGCCGGGCACAAGAGACCCATTACTTC CASSRAQETHYF
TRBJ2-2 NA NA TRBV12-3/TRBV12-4 TGTGCCAGCAGCCATGGGACGGAGTCCGGGGAGCTGTTTTTT CASSHGTESGELFF
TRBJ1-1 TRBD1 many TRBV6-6 TGTGCCAGCAGTGGACAGGGCCAGAAATCCGGGGCTGAAGCTTTCTTT CASSGQGQKSGAEAFF
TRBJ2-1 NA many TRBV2 TGTGCCACCCAAGGCCGACGCAATGAGCAGTTCTTC CATQGRRNEQFF
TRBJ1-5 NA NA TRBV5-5 TGTGCCAGCAGCTTGGCCCACAGGCCGCCCCAGCATTTT CASSLAHRPPQHF
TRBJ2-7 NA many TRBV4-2 TGTGCCAGCAGCCTAAGTTGGGACCAGGCCTACGAGCAGTACTTC CASSLSWDQAYEQYF
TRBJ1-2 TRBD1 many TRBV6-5 TGTGCCAGCACGGGGACAGTGGGGGATAACTATGGCTACACCTTC CASTGTVGDNYGYTF